A selection of T cell receptor beta chains follows, all from one sample in a study of technical replicates of blood from several donors. TCRdb's copy holds only in-frame clones and misses some; the assay was immunoSEQ multiplex PCR. This table holds 50,000 to 80,000 clones, over 75% found once. The sequencing input was PBMCs. The receptors stem from a human donor in good health. Some clones in this sample may be carry-over from other donors' samples. The CDR3 runs from the conserved cysteine through the conserved F or W. A D gene is named only where the DNA matches it firmly. Not all rows give a size; the values are once, few, many and, for expanded clones, a class.

cdr3_nt: TGTGCCAGCTCACCAGTTCCAGGGAGGAACTATGGCTACACCTTC; cdr3_aa: CASSPVPGRNYGYTF; clone_size: .; j_call: TRBJ1-2; v_call: TRBV18; d_call: .; cdr3_length: 15
cdr3_nt: TGTGCCAGCAGTTACTCGGGAAGGGGGAACACTGAAGCTTTCTTT; cdr3_aa: CASSYSGRGNTEAFF; clone_size: .; j_call: TRBJ1-1; v_call: TRBV6-6; d_call: .; cdr3_length: 15
cdr3_nt: TGTGCCAGCGCTAGCGGAGGTGTCAAAAACATTCAGTACTTC; cdr3_aa: CASASGGVKNIQYF; clone_size: .; j_call: TRBJ2-4; v_call: TRBV6-5; d_call: TRBD2; cdr3_length: 14
cdr3_nt: TGTGCCAGCAGCTTAGATGGGGGCCGAAACACCATATATTTT; cdr3_aa: CASSLDGGRNTIYF; clone_size: .; j_call: TRBJ1-3; v_call: TRBV7-2; d_call: .; cdr3_length: 14
cdr3_nt: TGTGCCAGCAGCATCCAGGGGACTAGCGGCGCGGATACGCAGTATTTT; cdr3_aa: CASSIQGTSGADTQYF; clone_size: .; j_call: TRBJ2-3; v_call: TRBV9; d_call: TRBD2; cdr3_length: 16
cdr3_nt: TGCGCCAGCAGCTTGGTGGTAGCGGGGGCGGGGGATACGCAGTATTTT; cdr3_aa: CASSLVVAGAGDTQYF; clone_size: .; j_call: TRBJ2-3; v_call: TRBV5-1; d_call: TRBD2; cdr3_length: 16
cdr3_nt: TGTGCCAGCGGTCGGGGACTAGCGCAAGAGACCCAGTACTTC; cdr3_aa: CASGRGLAQETQYF; clone_size: .; j_call: TRBJ2-5; v_call: TRBV6-6; d_call: TRBD2; cdr3_length: 14
cdr3_nt: TGTGCCAGTAGTACAGCCCGGACTCCCGATCCCCTCCACTTT; cdr3_aa: CASSTARTPDPLHF; clone_size: .; j_call: TRBJ1-6; v_call: TRBV19; d_call: .; cdr3_length: 14
cdr3_nt: TGTGCTAGTGGTTTGACTTTCCAGTTCTTC; cdr3_aa: CASGLTFQFF; clone_size: .; j_call: TRBJ2-1; v_call: TRBV12-5; d_call: .; cdr3_length: 10
cdr3_nt: TGTGCCAGCAGCTTAGACAGCACCTACGAGCAGTACTTC; cdr3_aa: CASSLDSTYEQYF; clone_size: .; j_call: TRBJ2-7; v_call: TRBV11-1; d_call: .; cdr3_length: 13
cdr3_nt: TGTGCCAGCAGCTCCCCGGGACAGGGCAATTTCGAGCAGTACTTC; cdr3_aa: CASSSPGQGNFEQYF; clone_size: once; j_call: TRBJ2-7; v_call: TRBV7-9; d_call: TRBD1; cdr3_length: 15
cdr3_nt: TGTGCCAGCGGATTCCCGGGACAGGGGGCCCTTTACTCCTACGAGCAGTACTTC; cdr3_aa: CASGFPGQGALYSYEQYF; clone_size: .; j_call: TRBJ2-7; v_call: TRBV7-8; d_call: TRBD1; cdr3_length: 18
cdr3_nt: TGTGCCAGCAGTCTCTCGGGTATTCCTACAGATACGCAGTATTTT; cdr3_aa: CASSLSGIPTDTQYF; clone_size: few; j_call: TRBJ2-3; v_call: TRBV7-6; d_call: .; cdr3_length: 15
cdr3_nt: TGTGCCAGCAGCTTAGACGGCAGGATTAGTTCACCCCTCCACTTT; cdr3_aa: CASSLDGRISSPLHF; clone_size: few; j_call: TRBJ1-6; v_call: TRBV7-2; d_call: .; cdr3_length: 15
cdr3_nt: TGTGCCAGCACCCCTCGGACTAGCGGGGGCTTATTTAGCTCCTACAATGAGCAGTTCTTC; cdr3_aa: CASTPRTSGGLFSSYNEQFF; clone_size: .; j_call: TRBJ2-1; v_call: TRBV2; d_call: TRBD2; cdr3_length: 20
cdr3_nt: TGTGCCAGCAGTTACGGAGGGATGAACACTGAAGCTTTCTTT; cdr3_aa: CASSYGGMNTEAFF; clone_size: .; j_call: TRBJ1-1; v_call: TRBV6-5; d_call: .; cdr3_length: 14
cdr3_nt: TGTGCCAGCGGGGGACAGGGGGCTTGGGAGACCCAGTACTTC; cdr3_aa: CASGGQGAWETQYF; clone_size: .; j_call: TRBJ2-5; v_call: TRBV7-9; d_call: TRBD1; cdr3_length: 14
cdr3_nt: TGTGCCAGCAGCTTTCTAACGACAGGGTTCACTGAAGCTTTCTTT; cdr3_aa: CASSFLTTGFTEAFF; clone_size: .; j_call: TRBJ1-1; v_call: TRBV5-4; d_call: TRBD1; cdr3_length: 15
cdr3_nt: TGTGCCAGCAGCTTGGTCGGGTGGAGGTTGGGATCCTACGAGCAGTACTTC; cdr3_aa: CASSLVGWRLGSYEQYF; clone_size: .; j_call: TRBJ2-7; v_call: TRBV7-2; d_call: .; cdr3_length: 17
cdr3_nt: TGTGCCAGCAGCTCGGGGGGGAGGGAGACCCAGTACTTC; cdr3_aa: CASSSGGRETQYF; clone_size: .; j_call: TRBJ2-5; v_call: TRBV7-8; d_call: TRBD2; cdr3_length: 13
cdr3_nt: TGCGCCAGCAGCCCGACCAGCGGAGTCAACTATGGCTACACCTTC; cdr3_aa: CASSPTSGVNYGYTF; clone_size: .; j_call: TRBJ1-2; v_call: TRBV5-1; d_call: .; cdr3_length: 15
cdr3_nt: TGTGCCAGCAGTGACTCCGGGAGGGCCACAGATACGCAGTATTTT; cdr3_aa: CASSDSGRATDTQYF; clone_size: .; j_call: TRBJ2-3; v_call: TRBV6-4; d_call: TRBD2; cdr3_length: 15
cdr3_nt: TGCGCCAGCAGTTACACCTCTGGAAACACCATATATTTT; cdr3_aa: CASSYTSGNTIYF; clone_size: .; j_call: TRBJ1-3; v_call: TRBV5-1; d_call: .; cdr3_length: 13
cdr3_nt: TGTGCCAGCAGCCAATTGCCAGCGACGAAATATGGCTACACCTTC; cdr3_aa: CASSQLPATKYGYTF; clone_size: .; j_call: TRBJ1-2; v_call: TRBV16; d_call: .; cdr3_length: 15
cdr3_nt: TGTGCCAGCAGCCTGCGACTAGCGGCTAACACCGGGGAGCTGTTTTTT; cdr3_aa: CASSLRLAANTGELFF; clone_size: .; j_call: TRBJ2-2; v_call: TRBV11-2; d_call: TRBD2; cdr3_length: 16
cdr3_nt: TGTGCCTGCCAACCGAGGTCTGGGGCCAACGTCCTGACTTTC; cdr3_aa: CACQPRSGANVLTF; clone_size: .; j_call: TRBJ2-6; v_call: TRBV6-1; d_call: .; cdr3_length: 14
cdr3_nt: TGTGCCACCAGCAGAGGTGGCGGGAGTGTTAACATTCAGTACTTC; cdr3_aa: CATSRGGGSVNIQYF; clone_size: few; j_call: TRBJ2-4; v_call: TRBV15; d_call: TRBD2; cdr3_length: 15
cdr3_nt: TGCGCCAGCAGCCAAGACTCCGGGACTAGTGGCAATGAGCAGTTCTTC; cdr3_aa: CASSQDSGTSGNEQFF; clone_size: .; j_call: TRBJ2-1; v_call: TRBV4-3; d_call: TRBD2; cdr3_length: 16
cdr3_nt: TGTGCCAGCAGAAGGACAGGGTCGGGGGAGCAGTTCTTC; cdr3_aa: CASRRTGSGEQFF; clone_size: .; j_call: TRBJ2-1; v_call: TRBV6-4; d_call: TRBD1; cdr3_length: 13
cdr3_nt: TGTGCCAGCAGCCCCGGGGGAATCCGGTACGAGCAGTACTTC; cdr3_aa: CASSPGGIRYEQYF; clone_size: .; j_call: TRBJ2-7; v_call: TRBV4-2; d_call: .; cdr3_length: 14
cdr3_nt: TGTGCCAGCAGTGAAAACCAGGATTGGAATGAGCAGTTCTTC; cdr3_aa: CASSENQDWNEQFF; clone_size: few; j_call: TRBJ2-1; v_call: TRBV2; d_call: .; cdr3_length: 14
cdr3_nt: TGTGCCAGCAGCAAAGCTGAGGACAGCTCGGGTGGCACTGAAGCTTTCTTT; cdr3_aa: CASSKAEDSSGGTEAFF; clone_size: .; j_call: TRBJ1-1; v_call: TRBV21-1; d_call: .; cdr3_length: 17
cdr3_nt: TGTGCCAGCAGTCCCAGGGCAGACCTCTACAATGAGCAGTTCTTC; cdr3_aa: CASSPRADLYNEQFF; clone_size: .; j_call: TRBJ2-1; v_call: TRBV6-5; d_call: .; cdr3_length: 15
cdr3_nt: TGTGCCAGTAGTCCCGGACTAGCGGGGGGGCATAAGGCCGGGGAGCTGTTTTTT; cdr3_aa: CASSPGLAGGHKAGELFF; clone_size: .; j_call: TRBJ2-2; v_call: TRBV19; d_call: TRBD2; cdr3_length: 18
cdr3_nt: TGTGCCAGAAGCACCGGACTAGCGGGGGGTCAAGAGACCCAGTACTTC; cdr3_aa: CARSTGLAGGQETQYF; clone_size: .; j_call: TRBJ2-5; v_call: TRBV5-3; d_call: TRBD2; cdr3_length: 16
cdr3_nt: TGTGCCAGCAGCTATAAACGACAGGGCTACACCTTC; cdr3_aa: CASSYKRQGYTF; clone_size: .; j_call: TRBJ1-2; v_call: TRBV5-8; d_call: .; cdr3_length: 12
cdr3_nt: TGTGCCAGCAGCTTGGGGACTGAGTGGGATACGCAGTATTTT; cdr3_aa: CASSLGTEWDTQYF; clone_size: few; j_call: TRBJ2-3; v_call: TRBV5-4; d_call: .; cdr3_length: 14
cdr3_nt: TGTGCCAGCAGCCCATCGGGCGGGACCTACGAGCAGTACTTC; cdr3_aa: CASSPSGGTYEQYF; clone_size: .; j_call: TRBJ2-7; v_call: TRBV7-9; d_call: .; cdr3_length: 14
cdr3_nt: TGCGCCAGCAGCCTCGGACCGGGAGCCTACAATGAGCAGTTCTTC; cdr3_aa: CASSLGPGAYNEQFF; clone_size: .; j_call: TRBJ2-1; v_call: TRBV5-1; d_call: .; cdr3_length: 15
cdr3_nt: TGTGCCAGTAGTCCGGGACTAGCGAATTACGAGCAGTACTTC; cdr3_aa: CASSPGLANYEQYF; clone_size: .; j_call: TRBJ2-7; v_call: TRBV19; d_call: TRBD2; cdr3_length: 14
cdr3_nt: TGTGCCAGCAGGAGGACAGGGGGCAATCAGCCCCAGCATTTT; cdr3_aa: CASRRTGGNQPQHF; clone_size: once; j_call: TRBJ1-5; v_call: TRBV6-6; d_call: TRBD1; cdr3_length: 14
cdr3_nt: TGTGCCAGCAGAGATCGACAGGGCACTGAAGCTTTCTTT; cdr3_aa: CASRDRQGTEAFF; clone_size: .; j_call: TRBJ1-1; v_call: TRBV6-5; d_call: TRBD1; cdr3_length: 13
cdr3_nt: TGTGCCAGCAGCTTAGGAGCGGGGGGGTGGACAGATACGCAGTATTTT; cdr3_aa: CASSLGAGGWTDTQYF; clone_size: .; j_call: TRBJ2-3; v_call: TRBV7-9; d_call: TRBD2; cdr3_length: 16
cdr3_nt: TGTGCCAGCAGACTCCTCGACGGGACTACCTACGAGCAGTACTTC; cdr3_aa: CASRLLDGTTYEQYF; clone_size: .; j_call: TRBJ2-7; v_call: TRBV13; d_call: TRBD2; cdr3_length: 15
cdr3_nt: TGCGCCAGCAGCCAAAGGGGGACTAGCGGGGGGGAGACCCAGTACTTC; cdr3_aa: CASSQRGTSGGETQYF; clone_size: .; j_call: TRBJ2-5; v_call: TRBV4-1; d_call: TRBD2; cdr3_length: 16
cdr3_nt: TGTGCCAGCAGTGTTTTCGACAATTTCCACTTC; cdr3_aa: CASSVFDNFHF; clone_size: .; j_call: TRBJ1-2; v_call: TRBV6-1; d_call: .; cdr3_length: 11
cdr3_nt: TGTGCCAGCAGTCCCGGGACAGGGACTGGAAACACCATATATTTT; cdr3_aa: CASSPGTGTGNTIYF; clone_size: .; j_call: TRBJ1-3; v_call: TRBV2; d_call: TRBD1; cdr3_length: 15
cdr3_nt: TGTGCCAGCAGCCAAGACGGGACGGGACAGTCCTACGAGCAGTACTTC; cdr3_aa: CASSQDGTGQSYEQYF; clone_size: once; j_call: TRBJ2-7; v_call: TRBV4-2; d_call: TRBD1; cdr3_length: 16
cdr3_nt: TGTGCCAGCTGTATCCTATCTGGAAACACCATATATTTT; cdr3_aa: CASCILSGNTIYF; clone_size: .; j_call: TRBJ1-3; v_call: TRBV5-6; d_call: .; cdr3_length: 13